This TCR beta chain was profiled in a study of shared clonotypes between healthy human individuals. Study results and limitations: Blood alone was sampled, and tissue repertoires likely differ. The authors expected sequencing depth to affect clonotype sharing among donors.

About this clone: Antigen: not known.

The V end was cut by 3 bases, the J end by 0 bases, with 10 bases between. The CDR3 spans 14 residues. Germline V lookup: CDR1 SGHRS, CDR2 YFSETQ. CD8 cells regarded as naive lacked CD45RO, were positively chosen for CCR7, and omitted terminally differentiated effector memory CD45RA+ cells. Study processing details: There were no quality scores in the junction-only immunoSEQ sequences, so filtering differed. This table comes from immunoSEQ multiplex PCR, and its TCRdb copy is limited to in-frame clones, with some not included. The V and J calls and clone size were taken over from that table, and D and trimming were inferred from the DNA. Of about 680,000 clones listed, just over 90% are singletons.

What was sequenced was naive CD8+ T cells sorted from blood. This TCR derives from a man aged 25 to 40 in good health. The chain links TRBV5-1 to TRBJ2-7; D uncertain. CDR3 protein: CASSSQDGSYEQYF. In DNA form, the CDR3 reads TGCGCCAGCAGCTCCCAGGACGGCTCCTACGAGCAGTACTTC.